One sample yielded the 22 T cell receptor beta chains listed below, sequenced in a study of blood T cell repertoires in COVID-19. Profiled with immunoSEQ multiplex PCR; TCRdb holds only in-frame clones, not every one. The data show 100,000 to 150,000 clones, roughly 90% seen once. The sequenced sample consisted of peripheral blood. The receptors were sampled from a man in his 70s with active COVID-19.

CDR3 DNA: TGTGCCAGCAGCTTAGGCCAGGTTAGGTTTCTCGGTACGCAGTATTTT. This gives the protein CASSLGQVRFLGTQYF. The chain employs TRBV7-6 and TRBJ2-3, with D uncertain. The CDR3 spans 16 residues. Trimming removed 1 base from V and 8 bases from J, with 19 bases in between. From germline, CDR1 is SGHVS and CDR2 FNYEAQ.

The chain carries TRBV7-3 and TRBJ2-1; D call uncertain. The CDR3 is 13 residues long. Germline V gene lookup returns CDR1 SGHTA and CDR2 FQGTGA. Trimming left V 6 bases short and J 1 base short, with 7 bases between. The CDR3 region has the DNA TGTGCCAGCAGTTCTAGTTCCTACAATGAGCAGTTCTTC. Translating it yields CASSSSSYNEQFF.

The gene calls are TRBV24-1 and TRBJ1-5, with D maybe TRBD1 (5 bases). Deletions cut 4 bases from V and 7 bases from J, with 13 bases between. CDR1 KGHDR and CDR2 SFDVKD come from the germline V gene. CDR3 size: 14 residues. The DNA of the CDR3 is TGTGCCACCAGTGAACCCGGGGAGGGGCAGCCCCAGCATTTT. Its protein product is CATSEPGEGQPQHF.

This rearrangement joins TRBV30 to TRBJ1-5; D possibly corresponds to TRBD1 (6 bases). Germline lookup yields CDR1 GTSNPN and CDR2 SVGIG (reference sequence). Between the trimmed V and J ends, which lost 4 bases and 0 bases, there was a span of 7 bases. The CDR3 has 13 residues. The CDR3 DNA reads as TGTGCCTGGAACAGGGATAGCAATCAGCCCCAGCATTTT. This encodes CAWNRDSNQPQHF.

The gene calls are TRBV25-1 and TRBJ2-7; the match to TRBD1 covers 8 bases. After removal of 2 bases from V and 6 bases from J, the junction contained 3 bases not matched to a gene. CDR1 and CDR2 from the germline V gene are MGHDK and SYGVNS. The CDR3 runs to 13 residues. As DNA, the CDR3 is TGTGCCAGCAGTGAAAACAGGGGGAGCGAGCAGTACTTC. This codes for CASSENRGSEQYF.

The chain recombines TRBV28 with TRBJ2-7, with D possibly matching TRBD1 (6 bases). Between the trimmed V and J ends, which lost 3 bases and 4 bases, there was a span of 16 bases. The CDR3 extends over 15 amino acids. Germline lookup yields CDR1 MDHEN and CDR2 SYDVKM. The CDR3 sequence: CASSFPRDTGYEQYF. Written as DNA, the CDR3 is TGTGCCAGCAGTTTCCCCAGGGACACTGGTTACGAGCAGTACTTC. Variable domain in full (rest from reference TRBV28 and TRBJ2-7): DVKVTQSSRYLVKRTGEKVFLECVQDMDHENMFWYRQDPGLGLRLIYFSYDVKMKEKGDIPEGYSVSREKKERFSLILESASTNQTSMYLCASSFPRDTGYEQYFGPGTRLTVT.

The DNA for the CDR3 is TGTGCCATCGGACAGGGGCCAGATACGCAGTATTTT. It specifies CAIGQGPDTQYF. V gene TRBV10-3 combines with J gene TRBJ2-3, with 9 bases that match TRBD1. This CDR3 is 12 amino acids long. Germline V lookup: CDR1 ENHRY, CDR2 SYGVKD. The J segment lost 4 bases and the V segment lost 8 bases, leaving 1 base of the junction unmatched.

V usage is TRBV27 and J usage is TRBJ1-1; possibly TRBD1 for D (6 bases). Germline lookup yields CDR1 MNHEY and CDR2 SMNVEV (reference sequence). The CDR3 is 14 residues long. V gave up 5 bases and J gave up 0 bases, with 10 bases separating them. CDR3 in amino acids: CASSARQVNTEAFF. As DNA, the CDR3 is TGTGCCAGCAGTGCGCGACAGGTGAACACTGAAGCTTTCTTT.

The V gene is TRBV3-1 (or the pseudogene TRBV3-2), the J gene TRBJ1-3; 7 nucleotides align to TRBD1. The V and J ends lost 4 bases and 0 bases, in that order; junction bases with no gene match: 3. This CDR3 comprises 15 residues. Germline V lookup: CDR1 LGHDT, CDR2 YNNKEL (reference sequence). CDR3 protein: CASSRGTVSGNTIYF. Written as DNA, the CDR3 is TGTGCCAGCAGCCGTGGGACAGTCTCTGGAAACACCATATATTTT.

V usage is TRBV24-1 and J usage is TRBJ1-1; weak D call: TRBD1 (6 bases). This CDR3 region has 15 residues. Between the trimmed V and J ends, which lost 3 bases and 7 bases, there was a span of 17 bases. The germline V gene encodes CDR1 KGHDR and CDR2 SFDVKD. CDR3 nucleotide sequence: TGTGCCACCAGTGATCGAGGTCAGGGGATCGGTGAAGCTTTCTTT. Protein sequence: CATSDRGQGIGEAFF.

The sample holds one count of this clone. V gene TRBV9 combines with J gene TRBJ1-2, with D tentatively TRBD1 (6 bases). The germline gives CDR1 SGDLS, CDR2 YYNGEE. V gave up 4 bases and J gave up 8 bases, with 15 bases separating them. The CDR3 consists of 13 residues. CDR3: CASSPRGAQGYTF. CDR3 DNA: TGTGCCAGCAGCCCCCGGGGGGCGCAGGGCTACACCTTC.

In this sample, this clone turned up many times. The chain uses TRBV7-2 and TRBJ1-3; D uncertain. This CDR3 region has 15 residues. The ends were cut back, 4 bases at V and 8 bases at J, with 18 bases in the middle. Germline values: CDR1 SGHTA, CDR2 FQGNSA. CDR3 coding DNA: TGTGCCAGCAGCTCCCCTGCGGACTCGCGGGACACCATATATTTT. This translates into CASSSPADSRDTIYF.

The V gene is TRBV27, the J gene TRBJ2-7, with D perhaps matching TRBD2 (5 bases). Trimming took off 0 bases at V and 7 bases at J, with 19 bases between the two ends. In germline, CDR1 is MNHEY, CDR2 SMNVEV (reference sequence). The CDR3 has 16 amino acids. Here the CDR3 reads CASSLSGSSGPGEQYF. CDR3 DNA: TGTGCCAGCAGTTTATCGGGTTCCAGCGGCCCCGGGGAGCAGTACTTC.

J is TRBJ2-3 and V is TRBV2; D possibly corresponds to TRBD2 (6 bases). This CDR3 is 15 amino acids long. In germline, CDR1 is SNHLY, CDR2 FYNNEI. The V end was cut by 4 bases, the J end by 0 bases, with 11 bases between. In DNA form, the CDR3 reads TGTGCCAGCAGTGTGGTTAGCGGTAGCACAGATACGCAGTATTTT. Amino acids: CASSVVSGSTDTQYF.

Turning to this clone: An end of the junction does not agree with germline; a read error may underlie this. The chain carries TRBV6-1 and TRBJ2-7; 7 bases map to TRBD1. The V gene's germline CDR1 is MNHNS and CDR2 SASEGT. CDR3 length: 12 residues. CDR3 in amino acids: CASSEESRTGTF. The CDR3 nucleotides read TGTGCCAGCAGTGAAGAGTCCCGGACAGGCACCTTC.

This clone occurred a few times. V and J are TRBV4-2 and TRBJ2-5, with TRBD2 identical over 7 bases. Germline V gives CDR1 LGHNA, CDR2 YNFKEQ. The CDR3 covers 12 residues. The J segment lost 5 bases and the V segment lost 8 bases, leaving 5 bases of the junction unmatched. CDR3 sequence (DNA): TGTGCCAGCGGGGGGGTTGGCGAGACCCAGTACTTC. As protein: CASGGVGETQYF.

This clone was observed once. This chain connects TRBV2 to TRBJ1-2; 8 nucleotides agree with TRBD1. From germline, CDR1 is SNHLY and CDR2 FYNNEI. V lost 9 bases, J lost 8 bases, and 14 bases stayed unmatched. The CDR3 runs to 14 residues. The CDR3 region is CARVETGVMGGYTF. In DNA, the CDR3 is TGTGCCAGAGTGGAGACAGGGGTGATGGGCGGCTACACCTTC.

V is TRBV7-2 and J is TRBJ2-3; TRBD2 aligns across 10 bases. Trimming cost V 4 bases and J 0 bases; bases outside gene matches: 4. CDR3 length equals 16 residues. Germline V CDR1 and CDR2: SGHTA, FQGNSA. The CDR3 loop is CASSSGLAVSTDTQYF. Written as DNA, the CDR3 is TGTGCCAGCAGCTCTGGACTAGCGGTTAGCACAGATACGCAGTATTTT. The complete variable domain, with remaining parts taken from reference TRBV7-2 and TRBJ2-3, reads GAGVSQSPSNKVTEKGKDVELRCDPISGHTALYWYRQSLGQGLEFLIYFQGNSAPDKSGLPSDRFSAERTGGSVSTLTIQRTQQEDSAVYLCASSSGLAVSTDTQYFGPGTRLTVL.

The V call is TRBV7-2, the J call TRBJ2-2, with 8 bases fitting TRBD1. Per the germline V gene, CDR1 is SGHTA and CDR2 is FQGNSA. J was trimmed by 2 bases and V by 5 bases; bases with no gene match: 1. The CDR3 is 14 amino acids. CDR3 in DNA: TGTGCCAGCAGCGGACAGGGCAACACCGGGGAGCTGTTTTTT. Translated, it gives CASSGQGNTGELFF.

The chain recombines TRBV3-1 (or the pseudogene TRBV3-2) with TRBJ2-5, with 12 positions matching TRBD2. In germline, CDR1 is LGHDT, CDR2 YNNKEL (reference sequence). V gave up 4 bases and J gave up 5 bases; unmatched junction bases: 8. The CDR3 is made up of 16 amino acids. Here the CDR3 reads CASSRRLAGVGETQYF. CDR3 in DNA: TGTGCCAGCAGCCGGAGACTAGCGGGAGTGGGTGAGACCCAGTACTTC.

The chain links TRBV5-6 to TRBJ2-7; D is possibly TRBD1 (5 bases). CDR1 is SGHDT, CDR2 YYEEEE, per germline. The CDR3 length is 14 residues. Trimming left V 1 base short and J 2 bases short, with 10 bases between. CDR3 sequence reads: CASSLWGSPYEQYF. Here the CDR3 DNA reads TGTGCCAGCAGCTTGTGGGGCAGCCCCTACGAGCAGTACTTC.

This clone was counted only a few times. The chain joins TRBV28 to TRBJ2-7; maybe TRBD1 (5 bases). Looked up from germline, CDR1 is MDHEN and CDR2 is SYDVKM. The CDR3 extends over 12 amino acids. V was pared by 5 bases and J by 6 bases, with 11 bases between. The CDR3 bases are TGTGCCAGCAGTCTAAGACAGCTCGAGCAGTACTTC. It specifies CASSLRQLEQYF.